These 32 T cell receptor beta chains came from one sample sequenced in a study of T cell repertoires in cytomegalovirus infection. TCRdb independently ran MiXCR on the reads; one entry per CDR3 protein. The sample has a few hundred thousand distinct CDR3 sequences; approximately 40% are singletons. For these TCRs, the target antigens are not known. The source was cultured PBMCs, collected from culture after CMV antigen stimulation. The source of these receptors is a human donor in good health (CMV status not recorded). Some clones in this sample may be carry-over from other donors' samples.

V and J are TRBV4-2 and TRBJ2-7; D could derive from TRBD1 or TRBD2 (5 bases each). CDR3 size: 14 residues. Trimming shortened V by 6 bases and J by 2 bases, and 14 bases separated the two germline ends. The germline V gene encodes CDR1 LGHNA and CDR2 YNFKEQ. The CDR3 here is CASRRQRGTYEQYF. CDR3 bases: TGTGCCAGCAGACGACAGCGAGGGACCTACGAGCAGTACTTC.

This clonotype was counted only a few times. The V call is TRBV7-2, the J call TRBJ2-2; 11 bases match TRBD1. Unmatched junction bases numbered 22, after V lost 5 bases and J lost 11 bases. CDR3 length: 19 amino acids. CDR1 is SGHTA, CDR2 FQGNSA, per germline. The CDR3 nucleotides read TGTGCCAGCAGCCTAACCGGGACAGGGGGAAGGGGCTACGGGTCCGAGCTGTTTTTT. Protein sequence: CASSLTGTGGRGYGSELFF. The variable domain in full, completed from reference TRBV7-2 and TRBJ2-2, reads GAGVSQSPSNKVTEKGKDVELRCDPISGHTALYWYRQSLGQGLEFLIYFQGNSAPDKSGLPSDRFSAERTGGSVSTLTIQRTQQEDSAVYLCASSLTGTGGRGYGSELFFGEGSRLTVL.

The chain is built from TRBV9 and TRBJ1-2, with 12 bases matching TRBD1. The germline CDR1 and CDR2 sequences are SGDLS and YYNGEE. V was pared by 0 bases and J by 8 bases, with 2 bases of the junction left unmatched. CDR3 length: 14 residues. CDR3 sequence (DNA): TGTGCCAGCAGCGTAGGGGACAGGGGGCAAGGCTACACCTTC. It encodes CASSVGDRGQGYTF.

V is TRBV28 and J is TRBJ1-3, with D maybe TRBD1 (5 bases). CDR3 length equals 16 residues. Germline V lookup: CDR1 MDHEN, CDR2 SYDVKM. The V end lost 8 bases, the J end lost 0 bases, and 17 bases lay between the germline ends. The CDR3 DNA reads TGTGCCAGCGCATCGACTTACGGGGGCTCTGGAAACACCATATATTTT. This codes for CASASTYGGSGNTIYF.

This sequence joins TRBV7-2 and TRBJ2-7, with D hard to call. The ends were cut back, 2 bases at V and 4 bases at J, with 9 bases in the middle. This CDR3 region has 13 residues. CDR1 is SGHTA, CDR2 FQGNSA, per germline. The CDR3 nucleotides are TGTGCCAGCAGCTTAAGTATAGAATACGAGCAGTACTTC. Amino acids: CASSLSIEYEQYF.

The chain combines TRBV13 with TRBJ1-3; 10 bases align to TRBD1. The CDR3 is 16 residues long. The ends lost 3 bases at V and 3 bases at J; junction bases unmatched: 5. The germline CDR1 and CDR2 sequences are PRHDT and FYEKMQ (reference sequence). The CDR3 sequence is CASSLAGTGVGNTIYF. In DNA, the CDR3 is TGTGCCAGCAGCTTGGCCGGGACAGGGGTTGGAAACACCATATATTTT.

This sequence joins TRBV7-6 and TRBJ2-4, with unresolved D. From germline, CDR1 is SGHVS and CDR2 FNYEAQ. Trimming removed 11 bases from V and 7 bases from J, with 21 bases in between. This CDR3 contains 14 residues. In DNA form, the CDR3 reads TGTGCCTGCCACCAAATAGGAACGGGTAACATTCAGTACTTC. It specifies CACHQIGTGNIQYF.

The chain joins TRBV7-9 to TRBJ1-1; D is unclear. V dropped 5 bases and J dropped 5 bases, with 12 bases sitting between them. The CDR3 has 13 residues. Looked up from germline, CDR1 is SEHNR and CDR2 is FQNEAQ (reference sequence). The CDR3 DNA follows: TGTGCCAGCAGCGTCGGTTCTAGGACTGAAGCTTTCTTT. Its translation: CASSVGSRTEAFF.

The chain links TRBV20-1 to TRBJ2-5; D uncertain. The germline V gene encodes CDR1 DFQATT and CDR2 SNEGSKA (reference sequence). Trimming pared 6 bases from V and 7 bases from J, leaving 15 bases between. This CDR3 has 12 amino acids. The CDR3 coding sequence is TGCAGTGCCGCAAAACTACCGGGGACCCAGTACTTC. Translated: CSAAKLPGTQYF.

This rearrangement joins TRBV20-1 to TRBJ2-2; D is uncertain. The CDR3 consists of 12 residues. Trimming shortened V by 3 bases and J by 2 bases, and 4 bases separated the two germline ends. Germline CDR1 reads DFQATT; CDR2 reads SNEGSKA (reference sequence). DNA for the CDR3: TGCAGTGCTAGCGACAACACCGGGGAGCTGTTTTTT. Amino acid sequence: CSASDNTGELFF.

This clonotype was seen only a few times. This rearrangement joins TRBV7-6 to TRBJ2-3; no clear D gene. Germline CDR1 SGHVS, CDR2 FNYEAQ. This CDR3 spans 14 amino acids. The ends were cut back, 5 bases at V and 4 bases at J, with 13 bases in the middle. DNA for the CDR3: TGTGCCAGCAGCCAAGAATTGGTCTCAGATACGCAGTATTTT. As protein: CASSQELVSDTQYF.

This clonotype was observed a few times. This chain joins TRBV6-1 and TRBJ2-2; 8 nucleotides match TRBD2. CDR3 size: 16 residues. V shed 5 bases, J shed 1 base, and the junction held 6 bases outside the gene matches. From germline, CDR1 is MNHNS and CDR2 SASEGT. The CDR3 region is CASSKVTSVNTGELFF. As DNA, the CDR3 is TGTGCCAGCAGTAAAGTGACTAGCGTGAACACCGGGGAGCTGTTTTTT.

This clonotype has a handful of counts. CDR3 amino acids: CASSRGLNSNQPQHF. In nucleotides, the CDR3 is TGTGCCAGCAGTCGGGGACTTAATAGCAATCAGCCCCAGCATTTT. This chain links TRBV12-3 or TRBV12-4 with TRBJ1-5, with D perhaps TRBD1 (5 bases). The CDR3 totals 15 residues. Trimming cost V 5 bases and J 0 bases, with 11 bases left between them.

This clonotype was recorded a few times. The V gene is TRBV7-2, the J gene TRBJ1-1; D gene unclear. Trimming cost V 5 bases and J 4 bases, with 14 bases left between them. CDR3 length: 14 amino acids. Looked up from germline, CDR1 is SGHTA and CDR2 is FQGNSA. The CDR3 bases are TGTGCCAGCAGCGACCGGGGATTGGCCACTGAAGCTTTCTTT. Its translation: CASSDRGLATEAFF.

This chain joins TRBV15 and TRBJ2-7; D is unresolved. This CDR3 is built from 14 residues. Trimming took 0 bases from V and 3 from J, leaving 9 bases between them. The germline gives CDR1 LNHNV, CDR2 YYDKDF (reference sequence). CDR3 residues: CATSRDSGGYEQYF. For the CDR3, the DNA is TGTGCCACCAGCAGAGATTCCGGCGGCTACGAGCAGTACTTC.

The rearrangement joins TRBV12-3 or TRBV12-4 to TRBJ2-7; possible D gene TRBD1, 6 bases. This CDR3 is 13 amino acids long. Trimming took off 6 bases at V and 2 bases at J, with 11 bases between the two ends. CDR3 nucleotides: TGTGCCAGCAGCAAAGGGGGACCCTACGAGCAGTACTTC. Amino acid sequence: CASSKGGPYEQYF.

V usage is TRBV7-6 and J usage is TRBJ1-6; D is uncertain. CDR3 length: 10 residues. Germline V gene data show CDR1 as SGHVS and CDR2 as FNYEAQ. V lost 9 bases and J 6 bases, leaving 3 bases between the germline ends. The CDR3 sequence: CARPNSPLHF. The CDR3 nucleotides are TGTGCCAGACCTAATTCACCCCTCCACTTT. The full variable domain, rest sourced from reference TRBV7-6 and TRBJ1-6, is GAGVSQSPRYKVTKRGQDVALRCDPISGHVSLYWYRQALGQGPEFLTYFNYEAQQDKSGLPNDRFSAERPEGSISTLTIQRTEQRDSAMYRCARPNSPLHFGNGTRLTVT.

The V gene is TRBV7-8, the J gene TRBJ2-5; 7 bases are a match to TRBD2. The CDR3 spans 13 residues. Germline CDR1 reads SGHVS; CDR2 reads FQNEAQ. The V gene end was trimmed by 3 bases and the J gene end by 5 bases; junction bases not matched to a gene: 3. CDR3 nucleotides: TGTGCCAGCAGCTTCGGGGAGGGGGAGACCCAGTACTTC. Amino acid sequence: CASSFGEGETQYF.

The rearrangement joins TRBV18 to TRBJ1-2, with 7 positions matching TRBD1. This CDR3 is 16 amino acids long. Per the germline V gene, CDR1 is KGHSH and CDR2 is LQKENI. J was trimmed by 5 bases and V by 1 base; bases with no gene match: 10. Here the CDR3 DNA reads TGTGCCAGCTCACCACGTACCGCACTGACAGGGTATGGCTACACCTTC. This codes for CASSPRTALTGYGYTF.

The CDR3: CSGNRGTLGQPQHF. In DNA, the CDR3 is TGCAGCGGAAACAGGGGGACGCTGGGACAGCCCCAGCATTTT. This chain uses TRBV20-1 with TRBJ1-5, with 8 positions matching TRBD1. Looked up from germline, CDR1 is DFQATT and CDR2 is SNEGSKA (reference sequence). The CDR3 is 14 amino acids.

The chain is built from TRBV12-3 or TRBV12-4 and TRBJ2-5; TRBD2 matches 12 bases. With 3 bases clipped from V and 2 bases from J, the junction kept 4 bases outside the gene matches. The CDR3 covers 16 residues. The CDR3 region is CASSFVTSGRQETQYF. The CDR3 DNA sequence: TGTGCCAGCAGTTTCGTCACTAGCGGGAGGCAAGAGACCCAGTACTTC.

The rearrangement links TRBV15 to TRBJ2-3; TRBD2 is a possible D gene (6 bases). From germline, CDR1 is LNHNV and CDR2 YYDKDF (reference sequence). The CDR3 covers 16 residues. With 3 bases removed from V and 2 bases from J, the gap between germline ends came to 15 bases. CDR3 sequence: CATSSRLVFPTDTQYF. CDR3 sequence (DNA): TGTGCCACCAGCAGCAGACTAGTTTTCCCCACAGATACGCAGTATTTT.

This clonotype was seen a few times. The chain employs TRBV7-2 and TRBJ2-3; 7 bases match TRBD2. Germline CDR1 reads SGHTA; CDR2 reads FQGNSA. This CDR3 has 14 amino acids. The junction had 7 bases not matched to a gene; V was cut back by 5 bases and J by 5 bases. The CDR3 loop reads CASSRRGFGDTQYF. CDR3 DNA sequence: TGTGCCAGCAGCAGGCGGGGGTTTGGAGATACGCAGTATTTT.

This clonotype came up once. The chain uses TRBV25-1 and TRBJ2-7; weak D call: TRBD1 (5 bases). Trimming stripped 6 bases from V and 1 base from J, with 10 bases between. Germline V gene data show CDR1 as MGHDK and CDR2 as SYGVNS. This CDR3 has 13 residues. The CDR3 reads CASRSRESYEQYF. CDR3 bases: TGTGCCAGCAGGTCCAGGGAATCCTACGAGCAGTACTTC.

This clonotype was seen a single time. This sequence joins TRBV12-3 or TRBV12-4 and TRBJ1-1; tentative D call: TRBD1 (6 bases). V gave up 5 bases and J gave up 1 base, with 11 bases separating them. CDR3 length: 14 amino acids. CDR3 nucleotide sequence: TGTGCCAGCAGTCAAGGGACAACGAACACTGAAGCTTTCTTT. It codes for CASSQGTTNTEAFF.

This clonotype was seen more than once but under ten times. This rearrangement joins TRBV12-5 to TRBJ1-5, with 9 bases lining up with TRBD1. After removal of 3 bases from V and 6 bases from J, the junction contained 9 bases not matched to a gene. CDR1 is LGHNT and CDR2 is FRNRAP in the germline V gene. The CDR3 has 16 residues. The CDR3 coding sequence is TGTGCTAGTGGTTTCATCGGGACAGGGTTCGGTCAGCCCCAGCATTTT. Protein product: CASGFIGTGFGQPQHF.

V gene TRBV19 combines with J gene TRBJ1-5, with a weak D call TRBD1 (5 bases). This CDR3 has 13 residues. The V gene's germline CDR1 is LNHDA and CDR2 SQIVND (reference sequence). V lost 5 bases, J lost 3 bases, and 8 bases lay in between. DNA of the CDR3: TGTGCCAGTAGTGACAGTATCAATCAGCCCCAGCATTTT. Translated, it gives CASSDSINQPQHF. The full variable domain, rest sourced from reference TRBV19 and TRBJ1-5, is DGGITQSPKYLFRKEGQNVTLSCEQNLNHDAMYWYRQDPGQGLRLIYYSQIVNDFQKGDIAEGYSVSREKKESFPLTVTSAQKNPTAFYLCASSDSINQPQHFGDGTRLSIL.

This clonotype was seen repeatedly, ten times or more. V and J are TRBV7-2 and TRBJ2-7, with 11 bases aligning to TRBD1. The CDR3 has 15 residues. Germline loops: CDR1 SGHTA, CDR2 FQGNSA. V trimming: 4 bases; J trimming: 4 bases; junction bases outside the gene matches: 6. The CDR3 region has the DNA TGTGCCAGCAGCTCATCCGGACAGGGGGCTTACGAGCAGTACTTC. This encodes CASSSSGQGAYEQYF.

This clonotype occurred a few times. The chain uses TRBV4-3 and TRBJ2-3; no firm D call. The CDR3 spans 16 residues. Germline V CDR1 and CDR2: LGHNA, YSLEER. Between the trimmed V and J ends, which lost 1 base and 5 bases, there was a span of 16 bases. This CDR3 reads CASSQGGGTRVDTQYF. The CDR3 DNA reads TGCGCCAGCAGCCAAGGAGGCGGAACAAGGGTAGATACGCAGTATTTT.

The chain links TRBV24-1 to TRBJ1-3, with unresolved D. CDR1 is KGHDR and CDR2 is SFDVKD in the germline V gene. The CDR3 covers 11 residues. V was shortened by 3 bases and J by 4 bases, with 0 bases between the two germline ends. CDR3 in amino acids: CATSDGNTIYF. The CDR3 DNA follows: TGTGCCACCAGTGATGGAAACACCATATATTTT.

The table lists this clonotype with a few counts. The chain links TRBV4-1 to TRBJ1-2; 9 bases match TRBD1. The germline CDR1 and CDR2 sequences are MGHRA and YSYEKL. Losses at the gene ends were 4 bases for V and 4 bases for J; bases not matched to a gene: 10. The CDR3 runs 16 residues. Here the CDR3 DNA reads TGCGCCAGCAGCCCGAGTCCGGACAGGGGCGGCTATGGCTACACCTTC. It yields the protein CASSPSPDRGGYGYTF.

This clonotype has only a few counts. The J gene is TRBJ2-3, the V gene TRBV4-3; TRBD2 aligns across 12 bases. The trim removed 1 base at V and 3 bases at J, leaving 5 bases unmatched. This CDR3 has 17 amino acids. Germline CDR1 and CDR2: LGHNA and YSLEER. The CDR3 protein is CASSQGLAGGPTDTQYF. The CDR3 bases are TGCGCCAGCAGCCAAGGTCTAGCGGGAGGGCCGACAGATACGCAGTATTTT.